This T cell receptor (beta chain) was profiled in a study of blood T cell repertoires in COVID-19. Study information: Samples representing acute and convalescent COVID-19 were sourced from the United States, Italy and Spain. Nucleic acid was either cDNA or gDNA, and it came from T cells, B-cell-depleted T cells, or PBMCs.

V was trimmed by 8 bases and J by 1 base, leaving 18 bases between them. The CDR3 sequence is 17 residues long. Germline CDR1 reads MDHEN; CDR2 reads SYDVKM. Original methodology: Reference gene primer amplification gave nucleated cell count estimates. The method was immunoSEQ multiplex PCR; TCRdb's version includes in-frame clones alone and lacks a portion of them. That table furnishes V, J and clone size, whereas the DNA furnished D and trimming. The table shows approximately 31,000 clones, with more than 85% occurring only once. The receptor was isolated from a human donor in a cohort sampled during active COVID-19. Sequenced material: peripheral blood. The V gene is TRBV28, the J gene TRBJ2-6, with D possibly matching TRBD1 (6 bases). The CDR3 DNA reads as TGTGCCAGCGTCGGACAGACTGGGCCATCTGGGGCCAACGTCCTGACTTTC. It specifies CASVGQTGPSGANVLTF.